The sequence of this TCR beta chain was determined in a study of cytomegalovirus exposure and HLA in healthy donors. The protocol was immunoSEQ multiplex PCR, while the TCRdb copy is restricted to in-frame clones and leaves out a portion. The sample consists of hundreds of thousands of clones, roughly 87% of them appearing once. Trimming took 3 bases from V and 3 from J; bases not matched to a gene: 12. Germline CDR1 is SQVTM and CDR2 is ANQGSEA. The CDR3 has 16 residues. Overall study results and limits: Cytomegalovirus-associated TCR beta chains were listed, numbering some 150.

On this clone itself: Its antigen is not known.

Donors were drawn from the approximately 120-subject validation cohort, separate from the approximately 680-subject first cohort. The sample comprised PBMCs. The source is a man between 18 and 29 years old in good health and CMV-seropositive. The genes are TRBV29-1 and TRBJ2-3; 7 bases map to TRBD2. CDR3 sequence: CSVDGGKSGNTDTQYF. In DNA form, the CDR3 reads TGCAGCGTTGACGGCGGCAAGAGCGGGAATACAGATACGCAGTATTTT.